This T cell receptor (beta chain) derives from a study of early T cells in non-severe SARS-CoV-2 infection. Study context: Sequencing input comprised bulk RNA from unsorted whole blood; chain pairing was not available.

Details on this clonotype: Its antigen remains unknown.

Attached unique molecular identifiers marked individual cDNA molecules. Each CDR3 protein gets one entry after TCRdb re-called the 5' RACE reads with MiXCR. The profile covers just over 65,000 distinct CDR3 sequences, with 13% appearing a single time and roughly 8.3% taken by the ten largest. Findings of the study overall: Database matching using VDJdb favored anti-spike CD8 responses, with private and CD4 specificities left missing.

The sample taken for sequencing was whole blood. This TCR was recovered from an adult who was a healthcare worker with PCR-confirmed SARS-CoV-2 infection or an uninfected control (not recorded which).

The CDR3 loop is CASSLARDEQYF. As DNA, the CDR3 is TGTGCCAGCAGCCTAGCTCGCGACGAGCAGTACTTC. V and J are TRBV6-6 and TRBJ2-7, with D possibly matching TRBD2 (5 bases). Germline CDR1 and CDR2: MNHNY and SVGAGI (reference sequence). The CDR3 has 12 residues. The ends were cut back, 6 bases at V and 5 bases at J, with 11 bases in the middle.